This T cell receptor beta chain was found in a study of early T cells in non-severe SARS-CoV-2 infection. TCRdb reprocessed the 5' RACE reads with MiXCR, giving one entry per CDR3 protein. The sample yields about 25,000 distinct CDR3 sequences, more than 4% seen once. The sample holds many counts of this clonotype. CDR3 size: 15 residues. Unmatched junction bases numbered 4, after V lost 3 bases and J lost 3 bases. Germline V CDR1 and CDR2: SEHNR, FQNEAQ (reference sequence). This TCR was recovered from an adult who was a healthcare worker with PCR-confirmed SARS-CoV-2 infection or an uninfected control (not recorded which). The chain carries TRBV7-9 and TRBJ2-7; 11 bases line up with TRBD1. The sequenced material came from whole blood. CDR3 sequence reads: CASSLDGTGGYEQYF. The CDR3 nucleotides are TGTGCCAGCAGCTTGGATGGGACAGGGGGCTACGAGCAGTACTTC.